This TCR beta chain came from a study of T cell responses to AZD1222 COVID-19 vaccine. Some clones are missing from TCRdb's copy, which holds only in-frame ones; the method was immunoSEQ multiplex PCR. The data contain roughly 65,000 clones, approximately 82% of them singletons. Study-level points and caveats: Clonal diversity may have been underestimated, and the donors were mostly white British, with more females than males. Nearly half of unique spike-specific TCRs reportedly avoided B.1.351 and B.1.1.7 mutated regions.

Remarks on this clone: Its antigen remains unknown.

The sample here was peripheral blood, taken 28 days after the second AZD1222 dose. The sequence came from an adult who received the AZD1222 COVID-19 vaccine.

The CDR3 protein is CASSVGRAPNTGELFF. CDR3 DNA sequence: TGTGCCAGCAGTGTCGGGAGGGCCCCGAACACCGGGGAGCTGTTTTTT. The chain recombines TRBV6-1 with TRBJ2-2; 8 bases map to TRBD2. The CDR3 loop spans 16 amino acids. Trimming cost V 4 bases and J 0 bases; bases outside gene matches: 4. Germline CDR1 MNHNS, CDR2 SASEGT.